This entry lists 6 T cell receptor beta chains sequenced from one sample in a study of long-term antiretroviral therapy in people with HIV (dated by TCRdb to the early 2020s). The immunoSEQ hsTCRB v3.0 assay was used at survey level resolution to sequence the TRB variable region. Drawn from immuneACCESS, this table holds only the in-frame rearrangements with V and J called that TCRdb kept. Clones are partly lost; checked studies trace under half to an unresolved V gene and leave the rest unexplained. The table for this sample lists about 17,000 clones; around 81% of them were counted only once. The ten most abundant clones make up about 9.3% of the sample. This material consisted of unsorted PBMCs, taken 0.3 years before starting antiretroviral therapy. The receptors come from a man aged 45-60 years with HIV.

The chain employs TRBV20-1 and TRBJ2-5; D not resolved. The CDR3 runs to 11 residues. The germline V gene encodes CDR1 DFQATT and CDR2 SNEGSKA (reference sequence). The V end was cut by 3 bases, the J end by 5 bases, with 7 bases between. CDR3 bases: TGCAGTGCTAGCCAAGGGGAGACCCAGTACTTC. Its translation: CSASQGETQYF.

In this sample, this clone is medium-sized. The chain links TRBV10-1 to TRBJ2-3, with D possibly TRBD1 on 5 matching bases. The germline V gene encodes CDR1 WNHNN and CDR2 SYGVQD (reference sequence). The CDR3 is 14 residues long. The germline V and J ends were trimmed by 3 bases and 5 bases, with 12 bases remaining between them. The CDR3 sequence: CASSDLRVEDTQYF. CDR3 nucleotide sequence: TGCGCCAGCAGTGATCTCAGGGTAGAAGATACGCAGTATTTT.

This clone came up a few times. The V call is TRBV28, the J call TRBJ2-7, with D hard to call. The CDR3 length is 13 residues. Looked up from germline, CDR1 is MDHEN and CDR2 is SYDVKM. V was shortened by 3 bases and J by 3 bases, with 9 bases between the two germline ends. CDR3 coding DNA: TGTGCCAGCAGTTTGCTGCAGTTCTACGAGCAGTACTTC. Amino acid sequence: CASSLLQFYEQYF.

This chain connects TRBV2 to TRBJ1-2, with D uncertain. V was shortened by 4 bases and J by 8 bases, with 14 bases between the two germline ends. The CDR3 runs to 13 residues. Germline-derived CDR1 and CDR2 are SNHLY and FYNNEI. The DNA of the CDR3 is TGTGCCAGCAGTGCCGGGTCGGTGGGAGGCTACACCTTC. This gives the protein CASSAGSVGGYTF.

V is TRBV13 and J is TRBJ1-4, with 8 bases that match TRBD1. Germline CDR1 PRHDT, CDR2 FYEKMQ (reference sequence). There are 16 residues in the CDR3. V dropped 5 bases and J dropped 6; count of bases not matched to a gene: 11. As DNA, the CDR3 is TGTGCCAGCAGCCCGACTCGGACAGGGCGAGATGAAAAACTGTTTTTT. The encoded protein is CASSPTRTGRDEKLFF. The full variable domain, its missing parts supplied by reference TRBV13 and TRBJ1-4, is AAGVIQSPRHLIKEKRETATLKCYPIPRHDTVYWYQQGPGQDPQFLISFYEKMQSDKGSIPDRFSAQQFSDYHSELNMSSLELGDSALYFCASSPTRTGRDEKLFFGSGTQLSVL.

This clone was counted a few times. The J gene is TRBJ2-7, the V gene TRBV7-9; D is ambiguous. V lost 2 bases and J lost 3, with 5 bases in between. The CDR3 has 12 amino acids. Germline assignment: CDR1 SEHNR and CDR2 FQNEAQ (reference sequence). The chain's CDR3 is CASSLYSYEQYF. CDR3 nucleotide sequence: TGTGCCAGCAGCTTATACAGCTACGAGCAGTACTTC.